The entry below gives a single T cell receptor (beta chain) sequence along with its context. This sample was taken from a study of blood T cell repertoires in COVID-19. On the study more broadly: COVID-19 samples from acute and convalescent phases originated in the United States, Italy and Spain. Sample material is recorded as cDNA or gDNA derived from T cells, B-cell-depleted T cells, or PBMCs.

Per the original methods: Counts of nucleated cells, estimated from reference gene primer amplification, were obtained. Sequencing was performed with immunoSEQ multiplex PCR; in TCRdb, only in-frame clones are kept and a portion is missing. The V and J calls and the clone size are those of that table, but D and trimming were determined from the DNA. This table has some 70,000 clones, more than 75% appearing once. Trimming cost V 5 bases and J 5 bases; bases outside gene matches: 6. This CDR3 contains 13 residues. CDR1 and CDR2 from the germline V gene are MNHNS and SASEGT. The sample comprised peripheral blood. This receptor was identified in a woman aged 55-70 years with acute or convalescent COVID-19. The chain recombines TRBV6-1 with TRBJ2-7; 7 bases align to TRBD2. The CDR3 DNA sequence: TGTGCCAGCAGTTTTCCGGCGGGGGACGAGCAGTACTTC. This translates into CASSFPAGDEQYF.